This T cell receptor beta chain is drawn from a study of identical twins. Germline CDR1 and CDR2: ENHRY and SYGVKD. CDR3 length equals 14 residues. Trimming cost V 6 bases and J 2 bases; bases outside gene matches: 6. TCRdb ran MiXCR on the 5' RACE reads and lists one entry per CDR3 protein. The sample carries some 500,000 distinct CDR3 sequences, nearly 10% recorded once. Another study also made use of these data, one on yellow fever vaccine responses in identical twins.

Sequenced: PBMCs. The chain joins TRBV10-3 to TRBJ2-5; TRBD1 aligns across 7 bases. The clonotype originates from a young woman in good health. This CDR3 reads CAISIQGTQETQYF. DNA of the CDR3: TGTGCCATCAGCATACAGGGGACACAAGAGACCCAGTACTTC.